This entry lists 2 T cell receptor beta chains sequenced from one sample in a study of T cell repertoires in cytomegalovirus infection. TCRdb re-analysed the reads in MiXCR, keeping a single row per CDR3 protein. The sample shows about 140,000 distinct CDR3 sequences, about 6.1% of them seen only once. Sequenced sample: PBMCs. The receptors come from a human donor in good health (CMV status not recorded). Some clones in this sample may be carry-over from other donors' samples.

The sample holds a few counts of this clonotype. The chain joins TRBV30 to TRBJ2-5; 8 nucleotides agree with TRBD2. V trimming: 2 bases; J trimming: 5 bases; junction bases outside the gene matches: 7. The CDR3 totals 14 residues. CDR1 is GTSNPN, CDR2 SVGIG, per germline (reference sequence). CDR3 amino acids: CAWSFAGGFETQYF. CDR3 in DNA: TGTGCCTGGAGTTTCGCGGGGGGTTTTGAGACCCAGTACTTC.

This clonotype has at least ten counts. V usage is TRBV7-3 and J usage is TRBJ1-1; no reliable D call. Trimming took 5 bases from V and 1 from J, leaving 14 bases between them. The CDR3 is 15 residues long. The germline CDR1 and CDR2 sequences are SGHTA and FQGTGA. The CDR3 spells CASSPTRQSNTEAFF. DNA of the CDR3: TGTGCCAGCAGCCCCACTCGTCAGTCGAACACTGAAGCTTTCTTT.